These 6 T cell receptor beta chains came from one sample sequenced in a study of read filtering for tumor transcriptome and immune sequencing. This library used roughly 400 ng RNA and molecular barcoded adaptors spanning alpha/delta and beta/gamma chains. TCRdb passed the reads through MiXCR, listing each CDR3 protein once. Altogether 94,000 or so distinct CDR3 sequences are present, about 12% being singletons, with the ten largest covering 14% to 15%. Sequenced input: a population of CD138-negative cells sorted from bone marrow. Source of these receptors: a donor at least 40 years old with multiple myeloma.

This clonotype was picked up many times. J is TRBJ1-1 and V is TRBV20-1, with 7 nucleotides matching TRBD1. The CDR3 consists of 15 residues. CDR1 and CDR2 from the germline V gene are DFQATT and SNEGSKA (reference sequence). V dropped 6 bases and J dropped 0; count of bases not matched to a gene: 10. The CDR3 here is CSATDRVSLNTEAFF. The CDR3, as DNA: TGCAGTGCGACCGACAGGGTGTCTCTGAACACTGAAGCTTTCTTT.

The CDR3 spells CASSYNAGELFF. CDR3 coding DNA: TGTGCCAGCAGTTACAATGCCGGGGAGCTGTTTTTT. The chain joins TRBV6-5 to TRBJ2-2, with D unresolved. The ends were cut back, 2 bases at V and 6 bases at J, with 4 bases in the middle. The CDR3 is made up of 12 amino acids. Germline V gene sequence: CDR1 MNHEY, CDR2 SVGAGI.

This clonotype has ten or more counts. The chain combines TRBV7-8 with TRBJ2-3; TRBD2 matches at 8 bases. With V trimmed by 2 bases and J by 4 bases, 5 bases remained unmatched. This CDR3 is 15 amino acids long. CDR1 SGHVS and CDR2 FQNEAQ come from the germline V gene. In DNA form, the CDR3 reads TGTGCCAGCAGCTTATTAGCGGGATTCCCAGATACGCAGTATTTT. Its protein product is CASSLLAGFPDTQYF.

This clonotype was seen repeatedly, ten times or more. The rearrangement joins TRBV29-1 to TRBJ2-2; 12 positions match TRBD2. V lost 1 base, J lost 6 bases, and 15 bases stayed unmatched. This CDR3 contains 19 residues. Per germline, CDR1 SQVTM and CDR2 ANQGSEA. The CDR3 spells CSVEAGELAGGGEAGELFF. CDR3 nucleotide sequence: TGCAGCGTTGAAGCCGGGGAACTAGCGGGAGGCGGGGAGGCCGGGGAGCTGTTTTTT.

This clonotype was seen ten or more times. This chain connects TRBV12-3 or TRBV12-4 to TRBJ2-1; TRBD2 aligns across 8 bases. V shed 2 bases, J shed 8 bases, and the junction held 5 bases outside the gene matches. The CDR3 is 14 amino acids. The CDR3 loop reads CASSLSAGVDEQFF. CDR3 nucleotide sequence: TGTGCCAGCAGTTTATCAGCGGGAGTGGATGAGCAGTTCTTC.

This clonotype was picked up many times. The V and J genes are TRBV29-1 and TRBJ1-1; the D is unclear. The CDR3 length is 12 residues. The V gene's germline CDR1 is SQVTM and CDR2 ANQGSEA. Trimming shortened V by 3 bases and J by 4 bases, and 9 bases separated the two germline ends. CDR3 nucleotide sequence: TGCAGCGTTGACAAACAGAGCACTGAAGCTTTCTTT. Residues: CSVDKQSTEAFF.